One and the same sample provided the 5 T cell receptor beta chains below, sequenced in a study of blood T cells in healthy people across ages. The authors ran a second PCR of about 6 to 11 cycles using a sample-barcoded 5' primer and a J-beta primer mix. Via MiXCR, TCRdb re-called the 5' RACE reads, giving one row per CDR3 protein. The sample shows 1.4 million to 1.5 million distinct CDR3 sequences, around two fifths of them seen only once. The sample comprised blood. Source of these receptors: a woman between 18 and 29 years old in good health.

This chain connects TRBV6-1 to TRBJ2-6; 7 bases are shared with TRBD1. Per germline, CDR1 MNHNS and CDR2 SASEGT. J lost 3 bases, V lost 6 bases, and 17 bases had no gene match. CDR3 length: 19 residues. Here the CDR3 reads CASSKSDPGGFGGANVLTF. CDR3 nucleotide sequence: TGTGCCAGCAGCAAATCTGACCCAGGGGGATTTGGTGGGGCCAACGTCCTGACTTTC.

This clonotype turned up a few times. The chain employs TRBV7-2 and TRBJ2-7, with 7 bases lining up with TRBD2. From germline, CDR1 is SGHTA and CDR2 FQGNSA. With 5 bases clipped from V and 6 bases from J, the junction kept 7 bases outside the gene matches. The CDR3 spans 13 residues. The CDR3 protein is CASSTTLAVEQYF. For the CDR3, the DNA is TGTGCCAGCAGCACCACTCTAGCGGTCGAGCAGTACTTC.

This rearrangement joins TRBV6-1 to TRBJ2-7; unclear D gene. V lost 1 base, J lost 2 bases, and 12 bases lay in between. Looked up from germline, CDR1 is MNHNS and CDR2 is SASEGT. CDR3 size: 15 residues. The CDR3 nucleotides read TGTGCCAGCAGTGAAGTAGGGCAGGTGACCTACGAGCAGTACTTC. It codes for CASSEVGQVTYEQYF.

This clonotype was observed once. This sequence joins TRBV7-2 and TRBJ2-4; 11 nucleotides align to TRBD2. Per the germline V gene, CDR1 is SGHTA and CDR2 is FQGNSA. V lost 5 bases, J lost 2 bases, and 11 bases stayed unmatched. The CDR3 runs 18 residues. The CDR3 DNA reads TGTGCCAGCAGCACTCTAGCGGGGGGCCCTCTGACCAAAAACATTCAGTACTTC. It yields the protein CASSTLAGGPLTKNIQYF.

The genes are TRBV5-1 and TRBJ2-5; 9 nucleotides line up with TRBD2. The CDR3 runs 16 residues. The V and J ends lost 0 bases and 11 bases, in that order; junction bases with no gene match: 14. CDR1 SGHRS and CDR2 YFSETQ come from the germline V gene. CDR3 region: CASSLEWPASGNEQYF. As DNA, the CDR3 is TGCGCCAGCAGCTTGGAATGGCCCGCTAGCGGGAATGAGCAGTACTTC.